This TCR beta chain was retrieved from a study of regulatory T cells in long-lasting Graves disease. Notes on the study in general: The study found persistent patients shared more public clonotypes (roughly 3,000) than new patients (approximately 970).

This clonotype was picked up many times. Its specificity is not known. Stated time point: persistent/refractory GD, antithyroid drugs over 5 years with positive TRAb. The TCR library used RNA extracted from PBMCs. Construction of the TCR beta libraries employed iRepertoire HTBI primers in conjunction with Arm-PCR of CDR3 regions. TCRdb reanalysed the multiplex PCR reads using MiXCR and keeps one entry per CDR3 protein. The data hold almost 350,000 distinct CDR3 sequences, with around a fifth observed a single time. This material consisted of peripheral blood mononuclear cells (PBMCs), taken when the disease was refractory, from a patient treated with antithyroid drugs. The receptor's source is a female donor with Graves disease.

The CDR3 coding sequence is TGTGCCTGGAGTTTCGGCCTAGCCCAAGAGACCCAGTACTTC. Protein: CAWSFGLAQETQYF. The chain is built from TRBV30 and TRBJ2-5; tentative D call: TRBD2 (5 bases). V was pared by 2 bases and J by 1 base, with 11 bases between. CDR3 length: 14 amino acids. Germline lookup yields CDR1 GTSNPN and CDR2 SVGIG (reference sequence).